Listed below are T cell receptor beta chains from one sample, sequenced in a study of blood T cell repertoires in COVID-19. Produced via immunoSEQ multiplex PCR; TCRdb's table is partial and in-frame only. The sample has roughly 400,000 clones; approximately 87% are singletons. Sequencing was performed on PBMCs or T cells enriched from blood (not recorded which). The receptors originated from a woman in her fifties or sixties who had recovered from COVID-19. Both conserved end residues are part of each CDR3. Each record gives: J gene, D gene, clone size, V gene, CDR3 DNA, CDR3 protein. D genes are given only for firm matches. Part of the rows lack a size; the others show once, few, many or a class for expanded clones.

TRBJ2-1 | TRBD2 | - | TRBV11-3 | TGTGCCAGCAGCCAATGGGGTGGGGTAGCGGGGCCCCACAATGAGCAGTTCTTC | CASSQWGGVAGPHNEQFF
TRBJ1-6 | TRBD1 | - | TRBV6-5 | TGTGCCAGCAGTCGACAGGGTACGAGGGATTCACCCCTCCACTTT | CASSRQGTRDSPLHF
TRBJ1-2 | - | - | TRBV5-5 | TGTGCCAGCAGCTGGGGAGGTTATGGCTACACCTTC | CASSWGGYGYTF
TRBJ1-6 | - | - | TRBV5-8 | TGTGCCAGCAGCTTGGTCGTCCGGGTACCCTATAATTCACCCCTCCACTTT | CASSLVVRVPYNSPLHF
TRBJ1-1 | - | - | TRBV4-1 | TGCGCCAGCTCCCTTGCCCCTTGGGAGACTGAAGCTTTCTTT | CASSLAPWETEAFF
TRBJ1-6 | - | - | TRBV7-3 | TGTGCCAGCAGCTTAAGACTTCCGGGGGAAGTGGATAATTCACCCCTCCACTTT | CASSLRLPGEVDNSPLHF
TRBJ1-1 | TRBD1 | - | TRBV27 | TGTGCCAGCAGTCGAGACAGGGGCCCTGAAGCTTTCTTT | CASSRDRGPEAFF
TRBJ1-2 | TRBD1 | few | TRBV15 | TGTGCCACCAGCAGAGAACTGACAGGGTACTATGGCTACACCTTC | CATSRELTGYYGYTF
TRBJ2-1 | - | - | TRBV28 | TGTGCCAGCAGTACCCGGACAGCCCCCCCCTACAATGAGCAGTTCTTC | CASSTRTAPPYNEQFF
TRBJ1-3 | - | - | TRBV5-1 | TGCGCCAGCAGCTTGGAATCAGGGGTCTCTGGAAACACCATATATTTT | CASSLESGVSGNTIYF
TRBJ2-5 | TRBD1 | - | TRBV4-3 | TGCGCCAGCAGCCGACAACAGGGGGCCCCACAAGAGACCCAGTACTTC | CASSRQQGAPQETQYF
TRBJ1-2 | - | - | TRBV12-3/TRBV12-4 | TGTGCCAGCAGTTTAGGGTGGGGGGATGGCTACACCTTC | CASSLGWGDGYTF
TRBJ1-1 | TRBD1 | - | TRBV7-3 | TGTGCCAGCAGCCTCACAGGGGAAGATACTGAAGCTTTCTTT | CASSLTGEDTEAFF
TRBJ2-7 | - | - | TRBV6-5 | TGTGCCAGCAGTTACTCGTCTTACCTACCCTACGAGCAGTACTTC | CASSYSSYLPYEQYF
TRBJ2-7 | - | - | TRBV6-5 | TGTGCCAGCAGTTACTATTCAGGGAAGGCCTACGAGCAGTACTTC | CASSYYSGKAYEQYF
TRBJ1-2 | - | - | TRBV28 | TGTGCCAGCAGCCTCAACGGCTATGGCTACACCTTC | CASSLNGYGYTF
TRBJ1-2 | - | - | TRBV29-1 | TGCAGCGTTGAAGAGCTTTCGGGACTCTACACCTTC | CSVEELSGLYTF
TRBJ1-6 | - | - | TRBV4-1 | TGCGCCAGCAGCCAAGTCGCGGGTTCCTATAATTCACCCCTCCACTTT | CASSQVAGSYNSPLHF
TRBJ1-5 | - | - | TRBV28 | TGTGCCAGCAGAATTGGTCGGCAGCCCCAGCATTTT | CASRIGRQPQHF
TRBJ2-7 | - | - | TRBV3-1/TRBV3-2 | TGTGCCAGCAACAATCGAGGGTACGAGCAGTACTTC | CASNNRGYEQYF
TRBJ1-5 | - | few | TRBV3-1/TRBV3-2 | TGTGCCAGCAGCCTTAATAGCAATCAGCCCCAGCATTTT | CASSLNSNQPQHF
TRBJ1-5 | - | - | TRBV20-1 | TGCAGTGCTACAGGGGACCAGCCCCAGCATTTT | CSATGDQPQHF
TRBJ2-7 | - | - | TRBV5-4 | TGTGCCAGCAGCTCGAGCACCTACGAGCAGTACTTC | CASSSSTYEQYF
TRBJ1-6 | - | many | TRBV5-1 | TGCGCCACCGCGTTTGGGCCAGGGGATAATTCACCCCTCCACTTT | CATAFGPGDNSPLHF